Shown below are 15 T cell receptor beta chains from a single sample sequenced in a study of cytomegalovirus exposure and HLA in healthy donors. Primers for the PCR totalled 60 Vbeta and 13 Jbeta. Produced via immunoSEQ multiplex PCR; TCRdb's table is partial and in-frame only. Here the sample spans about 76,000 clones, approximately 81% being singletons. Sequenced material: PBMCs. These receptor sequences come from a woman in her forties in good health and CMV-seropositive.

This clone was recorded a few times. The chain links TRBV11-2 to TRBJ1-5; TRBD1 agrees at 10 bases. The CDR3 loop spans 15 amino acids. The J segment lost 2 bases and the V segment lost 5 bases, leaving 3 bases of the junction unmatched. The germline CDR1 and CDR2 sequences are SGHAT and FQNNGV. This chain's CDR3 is CASSPTGGGNQPQHF. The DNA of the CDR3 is TGTGCCAGCAGCCCGACAGGGGGCGGCAATCAGCCCCAGCATTTT.

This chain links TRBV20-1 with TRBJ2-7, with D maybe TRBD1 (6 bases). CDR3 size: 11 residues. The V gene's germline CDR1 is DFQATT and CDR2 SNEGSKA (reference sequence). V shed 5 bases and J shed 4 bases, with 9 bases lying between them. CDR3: CSAAQGYEQYF. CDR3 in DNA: TGCAGTGCTGCACAGGGTTACGAGCAGTACTTC.

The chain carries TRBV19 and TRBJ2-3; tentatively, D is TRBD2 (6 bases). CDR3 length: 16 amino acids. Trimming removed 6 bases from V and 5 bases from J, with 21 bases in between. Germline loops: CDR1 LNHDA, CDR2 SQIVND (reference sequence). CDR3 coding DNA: TGTGCCAGTAGCCCCGACCGACTAGAAGGGGTAGATACGCAGTATTTT. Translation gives CASSPDRLEGVDTQYF. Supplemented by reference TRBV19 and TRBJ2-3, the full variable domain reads DGGITQSPKYLFRKEGQNVTLSCEQNLNHDAMYWYRQDPGQGLRLIYYSQIVNDFQKGDIAEGYSVSREKKESFPLTVTSAQKNPTAFYLCASSPDRLEGVDTQYFGPGTRLTVL.

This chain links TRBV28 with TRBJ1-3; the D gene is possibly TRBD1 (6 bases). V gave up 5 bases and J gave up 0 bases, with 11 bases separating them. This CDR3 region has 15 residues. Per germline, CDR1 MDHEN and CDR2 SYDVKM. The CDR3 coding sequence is TGTGCCAGCAGTCCAACAGGGACCTCTGGAAACACCATATATTTT. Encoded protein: CASSPTGTSGNTIYF.

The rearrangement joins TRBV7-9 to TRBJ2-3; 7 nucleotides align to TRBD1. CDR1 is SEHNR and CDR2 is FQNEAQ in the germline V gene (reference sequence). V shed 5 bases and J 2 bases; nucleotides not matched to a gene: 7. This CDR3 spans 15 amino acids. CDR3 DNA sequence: TGTGCCAGCAGCACGGGACAGAAAGTCACAGATACGCAGTATTTT. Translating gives CASSTGQKVTDTQYF.

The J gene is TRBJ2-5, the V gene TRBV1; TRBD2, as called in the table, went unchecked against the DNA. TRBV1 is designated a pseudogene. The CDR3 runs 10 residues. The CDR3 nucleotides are TGCACCAACGGGGGGGGGACCCAGTACTTC. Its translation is CTNGGGTQYF.

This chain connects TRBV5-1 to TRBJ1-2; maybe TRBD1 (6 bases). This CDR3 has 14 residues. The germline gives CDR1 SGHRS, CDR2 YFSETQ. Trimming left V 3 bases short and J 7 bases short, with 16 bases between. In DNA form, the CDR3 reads TGCGCCAGCAGCTCTCAGGGGATAAACGCTGGCTACACCTTC. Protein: CASSSQGINAGYTF.

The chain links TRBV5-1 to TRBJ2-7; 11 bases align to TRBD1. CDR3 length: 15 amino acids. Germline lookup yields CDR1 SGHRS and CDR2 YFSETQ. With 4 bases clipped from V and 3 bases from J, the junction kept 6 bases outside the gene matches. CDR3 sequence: CASSNDGTGGYEQYF. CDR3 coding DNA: TGCGCCAGCAGCAACGACGGGACAGGGGGCTACGAGCAGTACTTC. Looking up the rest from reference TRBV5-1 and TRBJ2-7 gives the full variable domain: KAGVTQTPRYLIKTRGQQVTLSCSPISGHRSVSWYQQTPGQGLQFLFEYFSETQRNKGNFPGRFSGRQFSNSRSEMNVSTLELGDSALYLCASSNDGTGGYEQYFGPGTRLTVT.

This chain's CDR3 is CASNVWGDNEQFF. Here the CDR3 DNA reads TGCGCCAGCAATGTGTGGGGGGACAATGAGCAGTTCTTC. This chain links TRBV4-3 with TRBJ2-1, with D perhaps matching TRBD2 (6 bases). The CDR3 covers 13 residues. In germline, CDR1 is LGHNA, CDR2 YSLEER. V dropped 7 bases and J dropped 5 bases, with 12 bases sitting between them.

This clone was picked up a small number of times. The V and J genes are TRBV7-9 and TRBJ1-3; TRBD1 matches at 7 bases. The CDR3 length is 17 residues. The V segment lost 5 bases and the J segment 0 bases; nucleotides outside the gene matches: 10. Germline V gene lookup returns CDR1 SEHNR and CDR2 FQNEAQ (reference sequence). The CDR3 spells CASSPRTGLSSGNTIYF. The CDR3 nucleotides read TGTGCCAGCAGCCCTCGGACAGGCCTCAGCTCTGGAAACACCATATATTTT.

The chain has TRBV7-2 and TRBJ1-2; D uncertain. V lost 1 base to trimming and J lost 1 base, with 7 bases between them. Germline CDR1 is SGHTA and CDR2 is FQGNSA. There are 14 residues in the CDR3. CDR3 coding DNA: TGTGCCAGCAGCTTAGGGGCCAGTAACTATGGCTACACCTTC. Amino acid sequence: CASSLGASNYGYTF.

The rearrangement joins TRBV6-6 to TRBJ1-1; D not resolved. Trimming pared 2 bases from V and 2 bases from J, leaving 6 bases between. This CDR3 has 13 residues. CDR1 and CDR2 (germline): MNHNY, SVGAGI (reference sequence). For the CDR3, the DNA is TGTGCCAGCAGTTACCCGAGAAACACTGAAGCTTTCTTT. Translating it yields CASSYPRNTEAFF.

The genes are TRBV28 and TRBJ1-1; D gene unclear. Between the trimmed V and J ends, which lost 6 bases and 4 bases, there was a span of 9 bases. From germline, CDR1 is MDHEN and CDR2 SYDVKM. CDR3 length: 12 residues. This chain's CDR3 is CASRRRGTEAFF. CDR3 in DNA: TGTGCCAGCAGGAGGCGGGGCACTGAAGCTTTCTTT.

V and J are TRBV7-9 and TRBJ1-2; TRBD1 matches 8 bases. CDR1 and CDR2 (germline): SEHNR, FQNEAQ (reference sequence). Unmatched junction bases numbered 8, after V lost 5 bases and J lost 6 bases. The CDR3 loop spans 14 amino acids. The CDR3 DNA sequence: TGTGCCAGCAGCATGACGACAGGGGCCGATGGCTACACCTTC. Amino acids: CASSMTTGADGYTF.

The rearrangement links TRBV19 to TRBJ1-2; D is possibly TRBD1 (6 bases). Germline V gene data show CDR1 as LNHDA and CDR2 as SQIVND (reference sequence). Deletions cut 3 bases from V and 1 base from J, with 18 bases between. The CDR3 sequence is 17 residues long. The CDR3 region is CASSIGTPNKNNYGYTF. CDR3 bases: TGTGCCAGTAGTATCGGGACACCAAACAAGAATAACTATGGCTACACCTTC.